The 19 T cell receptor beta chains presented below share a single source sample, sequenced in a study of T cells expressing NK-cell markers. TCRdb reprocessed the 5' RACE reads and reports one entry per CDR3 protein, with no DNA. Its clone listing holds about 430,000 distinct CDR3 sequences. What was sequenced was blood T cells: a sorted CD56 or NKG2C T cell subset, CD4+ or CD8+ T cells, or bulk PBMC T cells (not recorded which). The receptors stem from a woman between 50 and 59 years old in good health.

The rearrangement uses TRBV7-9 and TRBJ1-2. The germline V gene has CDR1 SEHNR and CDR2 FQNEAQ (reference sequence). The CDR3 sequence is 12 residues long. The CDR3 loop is CASSGPPEGYTF. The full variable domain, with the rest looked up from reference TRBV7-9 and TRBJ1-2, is DTGVSQNPRHKITKRGQNVTFRCDPISEHNRLYWYRQTLGQGPEFLTYFQNEAQLEKSRLLSDRFSAERPKGSFSTLEIQRTEQGDSAMYLCASSGPPEGYTFGSGTRLTVV.

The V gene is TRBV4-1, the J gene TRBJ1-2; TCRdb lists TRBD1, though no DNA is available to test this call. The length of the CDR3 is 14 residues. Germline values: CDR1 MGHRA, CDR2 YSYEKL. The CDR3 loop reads CASSSPDGFYGYTF.

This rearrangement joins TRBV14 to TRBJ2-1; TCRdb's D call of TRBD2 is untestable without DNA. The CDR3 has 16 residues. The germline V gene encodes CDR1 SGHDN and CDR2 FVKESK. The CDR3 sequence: CASSPRGLAGKDEQFF.

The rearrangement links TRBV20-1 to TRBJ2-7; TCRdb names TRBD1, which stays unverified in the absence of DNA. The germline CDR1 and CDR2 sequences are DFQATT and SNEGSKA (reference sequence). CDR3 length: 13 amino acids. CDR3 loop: CSAWDSRSFEQYF.

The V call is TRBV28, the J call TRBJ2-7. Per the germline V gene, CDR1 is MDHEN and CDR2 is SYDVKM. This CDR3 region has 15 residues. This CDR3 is CASSLVRGTPYEQYF.

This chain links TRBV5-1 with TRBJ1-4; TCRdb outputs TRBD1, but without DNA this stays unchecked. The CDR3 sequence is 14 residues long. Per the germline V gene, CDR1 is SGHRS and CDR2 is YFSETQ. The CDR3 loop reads CASSADTRNEKLFF. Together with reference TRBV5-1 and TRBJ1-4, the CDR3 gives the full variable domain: KAGVTQTPRYLIKTRGQQVTLSCSPISGHRSVSWYQQTPGQGLQFLFEYFSETQRNKGNFPGRFSGRQFSNSRSEMNVSTLELGDSALYLCASSADTRNEKLFFGSGTQLSVL.

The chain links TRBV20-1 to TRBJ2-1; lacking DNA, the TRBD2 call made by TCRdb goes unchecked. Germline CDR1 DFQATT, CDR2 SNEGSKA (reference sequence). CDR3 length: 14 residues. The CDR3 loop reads CSASVLAGPNEQFF.

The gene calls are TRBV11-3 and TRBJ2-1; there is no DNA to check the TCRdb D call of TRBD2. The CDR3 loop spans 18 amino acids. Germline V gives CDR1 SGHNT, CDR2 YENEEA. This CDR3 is CASSLDIKREEVGDEQFF.

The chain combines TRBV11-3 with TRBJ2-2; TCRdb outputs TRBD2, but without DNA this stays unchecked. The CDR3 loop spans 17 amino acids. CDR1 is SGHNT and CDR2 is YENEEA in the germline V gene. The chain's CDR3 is CASSSGLAGGYTGELFF.

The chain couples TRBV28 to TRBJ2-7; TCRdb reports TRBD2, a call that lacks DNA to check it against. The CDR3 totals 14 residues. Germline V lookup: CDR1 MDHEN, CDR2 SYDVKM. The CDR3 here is CASSTGLGNYRQYF.

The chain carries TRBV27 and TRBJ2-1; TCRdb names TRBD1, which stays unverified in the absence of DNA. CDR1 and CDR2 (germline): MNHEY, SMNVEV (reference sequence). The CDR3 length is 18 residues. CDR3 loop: CASSLWIGGARSFDEQFF.

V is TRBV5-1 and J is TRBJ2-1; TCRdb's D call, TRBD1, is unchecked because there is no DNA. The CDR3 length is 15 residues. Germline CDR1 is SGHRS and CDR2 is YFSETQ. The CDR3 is CASSPLPRGRNEQFF.

The CDR3 loop is CASSVGTSTETQYF. The genes are TRBV9 and TRBJ2-5; TCRdb proposes TRBD2, but this gene call is untestable without DNA. The CDR3 extends over 14 amino acids. CDR1 and CDR2 from the germline V gene are SGDLS and YYNGEE. Using reference TRBV9 and TRBJ2-5 for the parts outside the CDR3, the full variable domain is DSGVTQTPKHLITATGQRVTLRCSPRSGDLSVYWYQQSLDQGLQFLIQYYNGEERAKGNILERFSAQQFPDLHSELNLSSLELGDSALYFCASSVGTSTETQYFGPGTRLLVL.

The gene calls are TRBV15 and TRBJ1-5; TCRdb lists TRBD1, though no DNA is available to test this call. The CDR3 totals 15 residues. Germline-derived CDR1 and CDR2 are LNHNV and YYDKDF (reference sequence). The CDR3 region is CATSSQGRLDQPQHF.

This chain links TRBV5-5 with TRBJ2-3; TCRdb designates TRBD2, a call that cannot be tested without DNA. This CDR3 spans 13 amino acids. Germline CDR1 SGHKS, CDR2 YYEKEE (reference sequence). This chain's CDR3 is CASAGLLTDTQYF.

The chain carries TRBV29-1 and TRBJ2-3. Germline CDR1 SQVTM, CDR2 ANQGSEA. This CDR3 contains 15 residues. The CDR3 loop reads CSVVQLFPSTDTQYF.

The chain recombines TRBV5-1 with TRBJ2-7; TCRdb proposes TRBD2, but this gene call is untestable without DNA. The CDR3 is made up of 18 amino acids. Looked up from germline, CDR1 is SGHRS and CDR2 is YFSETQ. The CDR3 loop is CASSFGTIHSRFRHEQYF.

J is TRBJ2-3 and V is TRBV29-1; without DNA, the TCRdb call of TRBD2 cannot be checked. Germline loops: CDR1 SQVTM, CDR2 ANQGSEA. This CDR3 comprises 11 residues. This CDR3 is CSVGGVDTQYF.

This chain's CDR3 is CSVDNGDTQYF. J is TRBJ2-3 and V is TRBV29-1. The CDR3 loop spans 11 amino acids. Germline assignment: CDR1 SQVTM and CDR2 ANQGSEA.